The T cell receptor beta chain described here comes from a study of shared clonotypes between healthy human individuals. Turning to the study itself: Sampling drew on donors who were a couple of women and a few men aged 18 to 49.

Sequencing used immunoSEQ multiplex PCR; TCRdb keeps in-frame clones, though not all of them. The sample lists 2,100,000 or so clones, approximately 94% occurring once. CDR3 length equals 15 residues. Per the germline V gene, CDR1 is MDHEN and CDR2 is SYDVKM. The germline V and J ends were trimmed by 3 bases and 7 bases, with 16 bases remaining between them. Donors comprised only Caucasian adults living in Nashville, Tennessee. CD4+ cells were split into CD45RA+ naive and CD45RA-negative memory subsets. This chain uses TRBV28 with TRBJ1-5; the D gene is possibly TRBD1 (5 bases). The sequenced sample was naive CD4+ T cells sorted from blood. Subset here: CD45RA+ positively selected. The source of this sequence is a man between 18 and 29 years old in good health. CDR3 in amino acids: CASSFWGAVSQPQHF. CDR3 DNA: TGTGCCAGCAGTTTCTGGGGCGCGGTTAGCCAGCCCCAGCATTTT.